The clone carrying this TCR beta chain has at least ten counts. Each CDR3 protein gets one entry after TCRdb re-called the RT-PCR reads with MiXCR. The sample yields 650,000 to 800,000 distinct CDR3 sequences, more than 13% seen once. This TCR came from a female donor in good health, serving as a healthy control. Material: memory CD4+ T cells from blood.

CDR3 in amino acids: CASSQVGRGETQYF. The CDR3 DNA is TGTGCCAGCAGCCAAGTGGGGCGAGGGGAGACCCAGTACTTC. The chain couples TRBV4-2 to TRBJ2-5; D possibly matches TRBD1 or TRBD2 (5 bases each). Trimming stripped 1 base from V and 5 bases from J, with 11 bases between. The CDR3 covers 14 residues. CDR1 is LGHNA, CDR2 YNFKEQ, per germline.